One sample yielded the 15 T cell receptor beta chains listed below, sequenced in a study of response to subunit inactivated influenza vaccine. Using its own MiXCR run on the RT-PCR reads, TCRdb lists one record per CDR3 protein. The sample shows approximately 480,000 distinct CDR3 sequences, approximately 11% of them seen only once. Sequenced material: PBMCs from blood, taken 40 to 50 days after vaccination. The receptors shown here come from a man aged 50 or older who received an inactivated influenza vaccine.

This chain links TRBV20-1 with TRBJ2-3; 12 positions agree with TRBD2. The CDR3 runs 16 residues. The germline CDR1 and CDR2 sequences are DFQATT and SNEGSKA (reference sequence). The V segment lost 4 bases and the J segment 2 bases; nucleotides outside the gene matches: 7. In DNA, the CDR3 is TGCAGTGCTAACGATGGACTAGCGGGATACACAGATACGCAGTATTTT. Its translation is CSANDGLAGYTDTQYF.

The J gene is TRBJ2-5, the V gene TRBV7-2; a weak D match, TRBD1 (5 bases). V lost 1 base to trimming and J lost 2 bases, with 8 bases between them. Per the germline V gene, CDR1 is SGHTA and CDR2 is FQGNSA. CDR3 size: 14 residues. The DNA for the CDR3 is TGTGCCAGCAGCTTAGTCGACAGACAAGAGACCCAGTACTTC. It specifies CASSLVDRQETQYF.

V is TRBV11-2 and J is TRBJ2-3, with 7 bases matching TRBD2. Germline V gene data show CDR1 as SGHAT and CDR2 as FQNNGV. This CDR3 comprises 18 residues. V gave up 0 bases and J gave up 0 bases; unmatched junction bases: 9. In DNA, the CDR3 is TGTGCCAGCAGCTTAGATACGGCTAGCGGAACTAGCACAGATACGCAGTATTTT. As protein: CASSLDTASGTSTDTQYF.

This chain connects TRBV2 to TRBJ1-1; D is possibly TRBD1 (6 bases). Germline V gives CDR1 SNHLY, CDR2 FYNNEI. The CDR3 runs 12 residues. V was trimmed by 5 bases and J by 4 bases, leaving 8 bases between them. The CDR3 region is CASSWTATEAFF. CDR3 coding DNA: TGTGCCAGCAGTTGGACAGCCACTGAAGCTTTCTTT.

The chain employs TRBV4-1 and TRBJ2-7; TRBD1 matches at 8 bases. The V gene end was trimmed by 0 bases and the J gene end by 4 bases; junction bases not matched to a gene: 2. The CDR3 is 14 residues long. Germline V gene data show CDR1 as MGHRA and CDR2 as YSYEKL. The DNA of the CDR3 is TGCGCCAGCAGCCAAGACCACAGGGGGTACGAGCAGTACTTC. Translated: CASSQDHRGYEQYF.

This clonotype was seen only a few times. The chain links TRBV2 to TRBJ2-7; no reliable D call. CDR3 length: 14 amino acids. Trimming removed 7 bases at V and 5 bases at J, with 18 bases between. CDR1 is SNHLY and CDR2 is FYNNEI in the germline V gene. The CDR3: CASMEGSPGDEQYF. Here the CDR3 DNA reads TGTGCCAGCATGGAAGGCTCACCCGGCGACGAGCAGTACTTC. Supplemented by reference TRBV2 and TRBJ2-7, the full variable domain reads EPEVTQTPSHQVTQMGQEVILRCVPISNHLYFYWYRQILGQKVEFLVSFYNNEISEKSEIFDDQFSVERPDGSNFTLKIRSTKLEDSAMYFCASMEGSPGDEQYFGPGTRLTVT.

The V and J genes are TRBV9 and TRBJ2-7, with a possible D match to TRBD1 (6 bases). The CDR3 sequence is 15 residues long. Germline values: CDR1 SGDLS, CDR2 YYNGEE. Trimming left V 4 bases short and J 3 bases short, with 17 bases between. CDR3 bases: TGTGCCAGCAGCCCAACCCGGACAGCGAGCTACGAGCAGTACTTC. Translation: CASSPTRTASYEQYF.

This clonotype was found a few times. The gene calls are TRBV28 and TRBJ2-1; no clear D. V was clipped by 5 bases and J by 15 bases, with 20 bases between them. Per germline, CDR1 MDHEN and CDR2 SYDVKM. CDR3 length equals 13 residues. The CDR3: CASSDSLQVFGFF. CDR3 in DNA: TGTGCCAGCAGTGACTCCCTCCAAGTCTTTGGGTTCTTC.

The genes are TRBV5-1 and TRBJ2-7; 8 nucleotides match TRBD1. Trimming at V came to 0 bases and at J to 6 bases, leaving 5 bases not matched to a gene. The CDR3 is 14 residues long. Germline V CDR1 and CDR2: SGHRS, YFSETQ. Here the CDR3 reads CASSLETGATEQYF. Here the CDR3 DNA reads TGCGCCAGCAGCTTGGAGACAGGGGCAACCGAGCAGTACTTC. Based on the CDR3 plus reference TRBV5-1 and TRBJ2-7, the full variable domain is KAGVTQTPRYLIKTRGQQVTLSCSPISGHRSVSWYQQTPGQGLQFLFEYFSETQRNKGNFPGRFSGRQFSNSRSEMNVSTLELGDSALYLCASSLETGATEQYFGPGTRLTVT.

J is TRBJ2-5 and V is TRBV10-3; D uncertain. Trimming stripped 3 bases from V and 3 bases from J, with 5 bases between. Germline V gene data show CDR1 as ENHRY and CDR2 as SYGVKD. The length of the CDR3 is 12 residues. CDR3 residues: CAISDQEETQYF. CDR3 bases: TGTGCCATCAGTGACCAGGAAGAGACCCAGTACTTC.

The rearrangement joins TRBV29-1 to TRBJ2-1; D not certain. The CDR3 length is 14 residues. The germline gives CDR1 SQVTM, CDR2 ANQGSEA. With 5 bases removed from V and 4 bases from J, the gap between germline ends came to 15 bases. The CDR3 region has the DNA TGCAGCGTTCGCGCAGAACTATCGTACAATGAGCAGTTCTTC. Translating it yields CSVRAELSYNEQFF.

This clonotype was detected only a few times. The chain employs TRBV7-2 and TRBJ2-4; D is uncertain. CDR1 is SGHTA, CDR2 FQGNSA, per germline. This CDR3 region has 16 residues. Trimming took off 5 bases at V and 3 bases at J, with 17 bases between the two ends. The CDR3 DNA is TGTGCCAGCAGCACGCGGCAAGGGTTTGTCAAAAACATTCAGTACTTC. Encoded protein: CASSTRQGFVKNIQYF.

The rearrangement uses TRBV9 and TRBJ1-1; no definite D call. The CDR3 spans 15 residues. Between the trimmed V and J ends, which lost 0 bases and 1 base, there was a span of 10 bases. Germline values: CDR1 SGDLS, CDR2 YYNGEE. The CDR3 sequence: CASSVGGYKNTEAFF. The DNA for the CDR3 is TGTGCCAGCAGCGTAGGCGGTTACAAGAACACTGAAGCTTTCTTT.

This clonotype was observed many times. CDR3 protein: CSVNLDTQRLYF. CDR3 sequence (DNA): TGCAGCGTCAACTTGGACACGCAACGTCTATATTTT. The J gene is TRBJ1-3, the V gene TRBV29-1; D might be TRBD1 (5 bases). CDR1 SQVTM and CDR2 ANQGSEA come from the germline V gene. Trimming left V 6 bases short and J 14 bases short, with 20 bases between. This CDR3 is built from 12 residues.

This clonotype was recorded a few times. The chain is built from TRBV11-2 and TRBJ1-1; D perhaps matches TRBD1 (5 bases). Germline V CDR1 and CDR2: SGHAT, FQNNGV. V lost 1 base, J lost 5 bases, and 8 bases lay in between. This CDR3 spans 13 amino acids. CDR3 residues: CASSLVSGTEAFF. The CDR3 DNA is TGTGCCAGCAGCTTAGTGTCAGGGACTGAAGCTTTCTTT.